This T cell receptor (beta chain) is from a study of T cells in Graves' hyperthyroidism and ophthalmopathy. Uncontrolled infection, other autoimmune disease, pregnancy and lactation each barred patients from inclusion. Diagnosing involved the use of clinical symptoms, serum thyroxine and TRAb, thyroid ultrasound and orbital computed tomography. As to this clonotype: Antigen specificity is unknown.

Regions amplified from RNA transcripts were the TCR beta CDR3 regions. First-round RT-PCR of the TCR CDR3 relied on the HTBI primer set. One entry per CDR3 protein results from TCRdb running MiXCR on the multiplex PCR reads. Seen here are hundreds of thousands of distinct CDR3 sequences, about 45% observed once, and the top ten hold approximately 6.8%. Between the trimmed V and J ends, which lost 2 bases and 6 bases, there was a span of 14 bases. Per germline, CDR1 ENHRY and CDR2 SYGVKD. This CDR3 comprises 14 residues. Study-wide results and caveats: Separating ophthalmopathy from stable hyperthyroidism was achieved by a 13 V-J model.

The source of this sequence is an adult man with Graves' disease, either hyperthyroidism or ophthalmopathy (not recorded which). The chain links TRBV10-3 to TRBJ2-7; a weak D match, TRBD1 (5 bases). The sample taken for sequencing was peripheral blood or thyroid tissue (not recorded which). The CDR3 region is CAISEGDSRFEQYF. The CDR3 DNA reads as TGTGCCATCAGTGAGGGAGACAGTCGTTTCGAGCAGTACTTC.